This T cell receptor (beta chain) is drawn from a study of spatial heterogeneity in lung cancer. Study at large: Alpha-chain sequences were detected in numbers that were consistently lower than beta-chain sequences.

This CDR3 is 14 amino acids long. The V gene lost 5 bases and the J gene lost 2 bases, with 10 bases spanning the gap. Described time point: sample taken at primary tumor resection. Unsorted whole RNA samples from tumor, nontumor lung or frozen PBMC were sequenced. The donor population consisted of some 72 patients with untreated, early-stage non-small cell lung cancer. Single TCR cDNA molecules each had their own unique molecular identifier. A single record per CDR3 protein comes from TCRdb applying MiXCR to the 5' RACE reads. The sample includes some 47,000 distinct CDR3 sequences, less than 8.5% of them seen just once. Study-level points and caveats: Resection saw ubiquitous expanded tumor TCRs appear in blood more than follow-up did.

This clonotype was counted ten times or more. The antigen remains unidentified. Sequencing was performed on PBMCs, taken at surgery. The chain employs TRBV12-3 or TRBV12-4 and TRBJ1-5; tentative D call: TRBD1 (5 bases). The receptor was isolated from a female donor with early-stage non-small cell lung cancer. CDR3 amino acids: CASSPPGGNQPQHF. In DNA, the CDR3 is TGTGCCAGCAGTCCTCCGGGGGGCAATCAGCCCCAGCATTTT.